Each of the 11 T cell receptor beta chains below was sequenced from the same sample in a study of blood T cell repertoires in COVID-19. Profiling relied on immunoSEQ multiplex PCR, and the TCRdb table lists in-frame clones only, not all of them. The sample holds around 130,000 clones, over 60% seen once. The sample consisted of peripheral blood. The receptors originated from a man over 45 with acute or convalescent COVID-19.

This clone was seen only once. This chain's CDR3 is CASSARTGVSNQPQHF. The CDR3 DNA reads as TGTGCCAGCAGTGCCAGGACAGGGGTTTCAAATCAGCCCCAGCATTTT. The chain couples TRBV2 to TRBJ1-5, with 9 nucleotides matching TRBD1. The CDR3 loop spans 16 amino acids. V shed 4 bases, J shed 4 bases, and the junction held 8 bases outside the gene matches. The V gene's germline CDR1 is SNHLY and CDR2 FYNNEI. The full variable domain, its missing parts supplied by reference TRBV2 and TRBJ1-5, is EPEVTQTPSHQVTQMGQEVILRCVPISNHLYFYWYRQILGQKVEFLVSFYNNEISEKSEIFDDQFSVERPDGSNFTLKIRSTKLEDSAMYFCASSARTGVSNQPQHFGDGTRLSIL.

This clone appeared once. The V gene is TRBV29-1, the J gene TRBJ1-5; 8 positions agree with TRBD1. Per the germline V gene, CDR1 is SQVTM and CDR2 is ANQGSEA. V trimming: 6 bases; J trimming: 4 bases; junction bases outside the gene matches: 8. The CDR3 has 14 amino acids. Written as DNA, the CDR3 is TGCAGCGTACGAACCGGGACAGGTAATCAGCCCCAGCATTTT. Its translation is CSVRTGTGNQPQHF.

This chain joins TRBV4-1 and TRBJ2-3, with TRBD2 matching over 12 bases. V lost 2 bases, J lost 0 bases, and 3 bases stayed unmatched. This CDR3 has 17 amino acids. In germline, CDR1 is MGHRA, CDR2 YSYEKL. The CDR3 region is CASSQSGLAGSTDTQYF. The CDR3 region has the DNA TGCGCCAGCAGCCAATCTGGACTAGCGGGGAGCACAGATACGCAGTATTTT.

This chain connects TRBV19 to TRBJ1-1; the D gene is possibly TRBD1 (5 bases). From germline, CDR1 is LNHDA and CDR2 SQIVND (reference sequence). The CDR3 length is 12 residues. Between the trimmed V and J ends, which lost 3 bases and 4 bases, there was a span of 6 bases. Written as DNA, the CDR3 is TGTGCCAGTAGTATTGGGGCCACTGAAGCTTTCTTT. Protein: CASSIGATEAFF.

This clone was found a few times. The chain links TRBV18 to TRBJ2-1, with D perhaps matching TRBD2 (6 bases). Germline CDR1 is KGHSH and CDR2 is LQKENI. The CDR3 contains 15 residues. Trimming removed 2 bases from V and 5 bases from J, with 13 bases in between. CDR3 loop: CASSPSQEGNNEQFF. CDR3 coding DNA: TGTGCCAGCTCACCATCTCAGGAGGGAAACAATGAGCAGTTCTTC.

The chain links TRBV2 to TRBJ2-5, with 10 bases that match TRBD2. V trimming: 4 bases; J trimming: 7 bases; junction bases outside the gene matches: 9. CDR3 length: 15 residues. From germline, CDR1 is SNHLY and CDR2 FYNNEI. CDR3 protein: CASSGAAGGSTTQYF. The CDR3, as DNA: TGTGCCAGCAGTGGGGCAGCGGGGGGGTCGACGACCCAGTACTTC.

This clone was seen only once. This chain connects TRBV10-2 to TRBJ2-7, with TRBD2 matching over 9 bases. Germline V CDR1 and CDR2: WSHSY, SAAADI. The V gene end was trimmed by 4 bases and the J gene end by 6 bases; junction bases not matched to a gene: 7. The CDR3 is made up of 14 amino acids. CDR3 protein: CASSGGGGVSEQYF. The CDR3 DNA sequence: TGCGCCAGCAGTGGGGGCGGGGGGGTTTCCGAGCAGTACTTC.

The chain couples TRBV30 to TRBJ2-4; 7 bases agree with TRBD1. Trimming at V came to 3 bases and at J to 8 bases, leaving 10 bases not matched to a gene. CDR3 size: 14 residues. Germline V gene data show CDR1 as GTSNPN and CDR2 as SVGIG (reference sequence). Here the CDR3 reads CAWSPDRAGYIQYF. CDR3 DNA: TGTGCCTGGAGCCCTGACAGGGCAGGGTACATTCAGTACTTC. The whole variable domain, filled in from reference TRBV30 and TRBJ2-4, reads SQTIHQWPATLVQPVGSPLSLECTVEGTSNPNLYWYRQAAGRGLQLLFYSVGIGQISSEVPQNLSASRPQDRQFILSSKKLLLSDSGFYLCAWSPDRAGYIQYFGAGTRLSVL.

In its sample, this clone was seen a few times. The CDR3 region has the DNA TGTGCCAGCAGCTTGGGCGTTAATTCACCCCTCCACTTT. Protein product: CASSLGVNSPLHF. This chain connects TRBV5-6 to TRBJ1-6; D is undetermined. The CDR3 has 13 residues. CDR1 is SGHDT and CDR2 is YYEEEE in the germline V gene. V shed 0 bases and J shed 6 bases, with 4 bases lying between them.

The CDR3 DNA is TGTGCCAGCAGTCTCCTAGCGGGGGGAGGGGAGCAGTACGTC. Amino acid sequence: CASSLLAGGGEQYV. The chain joins TRBV27 to TRBJ2-7, with 11 bases that match TRBD2. Trimming took 5 bases from V and 7 from J; bases not matched to a gene: 7. This CDR3 spans 14 amino acids. The V gene's germline CDR1 is MNHEY and CDR2 SMNVEV (reference sequence).

This clone was counted a single time. J is TRBJ1-1 and V is TRBV9; no clear D. Trimming took off 4 bases at V and 1 base at J, with 11 bases between the two ends. Per germline, CDR1 SGDLS and CDR2 YYNGEE. This CDR3 spans 14 amino acids. The CDR3 is CASSPSTGNTEAFF. CDR3 coding DNA: TGTGCCAGCAGCCCATCGACGGGGAACACTGAAGCTTTCTTT.